This is a list of T cell receptor beta chains from one sample in a study of cytomegalovirus exposure and HLA in healthy donors. TCRdb's table, derived via immunoSEQ multiplex PCR, lists solely in-frame clones and lacks some. The table lists 100,000 or so clones, about 74% of them singletons. The sample consisted of PBMCs. The receptors derive from a male donor in good health and CMV-seropositive. Both conserved end residues are part of each CDR3. Fields, in order: CDR3 length, V gene, D gene, J gene, clone size, CDR3 protein, CDR3 DNA. D genes are given only for firm matches. Rows give clone size only sometimes, using once, few, many, or a class for an expanded clone.

15	TRBV13	TRBD1	TRBJ1-1	-	CASSLMGTGRTEAFF	TGTGCCAGCAGCTTAATGGGGACAGGGAGGACTGAAGCTTTCTTT
15	TRBV19	TRBD1	TRBJ2-7	once	CATRRTGVKADEQYF	TGTGCCACGAGGCGGACAGGGGTCAAGGCCGACGAGCAGTACTTC
13	TRBV9	-	TRBJ2-3	few	CASSGDSTDTQYF	TGTGCCAGCAGCGGGGACTCCACAGATACGCAGTATTTT
14	TRBV28	TRBD1	TRBJ2-7	-	CASSGQAPWDEQYF	TGTGCCAGCAGTGGACAGGCCCCGTGGGACGAGCAGTACTTC
13	TRBV6-5	TRBD2	TRBJ2-7	-	CASSSGLAGEQYF	TGTGCCAGCAGTTCCGGACTAGCTGGAGAGCAGTACTTC
12	TRBV6-6	-	TRBJ2-7	-	CASSFRVYEQYF	TGTGCCAGCAGTTTCAGGGTCTACGAGCAGTACTTC
16	TRBV19	-	TRBJ1-3	-	CASTRGRGTGGNTIYF	TGTGCCAGTACCCGAGGACGGGGTACTGGAGGAAACACCATATATTTT
16	TRBV2	TRBD1	TRBJ2-3	-	CASRGTGRWYTDTQYF	TGTGCCAGCAGAGGGACAGGGAGGTGGTACACAGATACGCAGTATTTT
17	TRBV4-2	TRBD1	TRBJ1-1	-	CASSQGEGQFMNTEAFF	TGTGCCAGCAGCCAGGGTGAGGGACAGTTCATGAACACTGAAGCTTTCTTT
9	TRBV20-1	-	TRBJ2-1	-	CRPRGELFF	TGCAGACCCCGAGGTGAGTTGTTCTTC
12	TRBV7-9	TRBD1	TRBJ2-7	-	CASSRTGFEQYF	TGTGCCAGCAGCCGGACAGGGTTCGAGCAGTACTTC
18	TRBV23-1	TRBD1	TRBJ2-3	once	CASSQPRTGGVCTDTQYF	TGCGCCAGCAGTCAACCGCGGACAGGGGGCGTTTGTACAGATACGCAGTATTTT
15	TRBV7-2	TRBD2	TRBJ2-7	-	CASSPGTSGSGEQYF	TGTGCCAGCAGCCCTGGGACTAGCGGGAGTGGTGAGCAGTACTTC
18	TRBV7-6	TRBD2	TRBJ2-2	-	CASSRNLAGGPFGGELFF	TGTGCCAGCAGCCGCAACCTAGCGGGAGGGCCCTTCGGCGGGGAGCTGTTTTTT
14	TRBV28	-	TRBJ1-5	few	CASRRGGSGQPQHF	TGTGCCAGTCGGCGGGGGGGTTCGGGTCAGCCCCAGCATTTT
18	TRBV11-2	TRBD1	TRBJ2-3	-	CASSSLGIGQGQTDTQYF	TGTGCCAGCAGTTCCTTAGGGATTGGACAGGGACAAACAGATACGCAGTATTTT
15	TRBV18	TRBD2	TRBJ2-1	-	CASSPLGLAGNEQFF	TGTGCCAGCTCACCGTTAGGACTAGCGGGAAATGAGCAGTTCTTC
15	TRBV7-8	-	TRBJ2-7	-	CASSWKGGDSYEQYF	TGTGCCAGCAGCTGGAAGGGGGGGGACTCCTACGAGCAGTACTTC
16	TRBV10-3	TRBD2	TRBJ2-7	-	CAISEGLAGASYEQYF	TGTGCCATCAGTGAGGGACTAGCGGGGGCCTCCTACGAGCAGTACTTC
14	TRBV28	TRBD1	TRBJ1-1	-	CASSSGGSNTEAFF	TGTGCCAGCAGTTCAGGGGGTTCGAACACTGAAGCTTTCTTT
14	TRBV29-1	TRBD2	TRBJ2-2	once	CSVAGTSETGELFF	TGCAGCGTAGCCGGGACTAGCGAGACCGGGGAGCTGTTTTTT
14	TRBV11-2	-	TRBJ1-1	-	CASSLGGLVTEAFF	TGTGCCAGCAGCTTAGGGGGCCTGGTGACTGAAGCTTTCTTT
12	TRBV7-9	-	TRBJ1-4	-	CASSLAEEKLFF	TGTGCCAGCAGCTTAGCCGAGGAAAAACTGTTTTTT
18	TRBV11-3	TRBD2	TRBJ2-1	-	CASSLDHSGTSVYGEQFF	TGTGCCAGCAGCTTAGATCATTCCGGGACTAGCGTGTACGGTGAGCAGTTCTTC
12	TRBV7-3	-	TRBJ1-1	few	CASSLGQGGAFF	TGTGCCAGCAGCTTAGGGCAGGGCGGTGCTTTCTTT
13	TRBV5-5	-	TRBJ2-7	medium-sized	CASSLGASGEQYF	TGTGCCAGCAGCTTGGGGGCCTCTGGGGAGCAGTACTTC